Listed below are T cell receptor beta chains from one sample, sequenced in a study of response to subunit inactivated influenza vaccine. TCRdb recomputed calls from the RT-PCR reads with MiXCR, one row per CDR3 protein. The table shows roughly 700,000 distinct CDR3 sequences, with 11% to 15% occurring only once. This specimen consisted of PBMCs from blood, obtained around two weeks before vaccination. The receptors were sampled from a man aged 45-60 years who received an inactivated influenza vaccine. Each CDR3 is given with its conserved first and last residue. The D gene is left open where the match is weak. Size values are once, few and many counts, or a class for expanded clones, and some rows have none.

J gene: TRBJ2-6; clone size: few; V gene: TRBV10-3; D gene: .; CDR3 protein: CAISLSGANVLTF; CDR3 DNA: TGTGCCATCAGCCTCTCTGGGGCCAACGTCCTGACTTTC
J gene: TRBJ2-5; clone size: few; V gene: TRBV29-1; D gene: TRBD2; CDR3 protein: CSVAAGGAVGTQYF; CDR3 DNA: TGCAGCGTTGCGGCGGGAGGGGCGGTAGGGACCCAGTACTTC
J gene: TRBJ2-3; clone size: many; V gene: TRBV6-6; D gene: .; CDR3 protein: CASRQVTDTQYF; CDR3 DNA: TGTGCCAGCAGGCAAGTTACAGATACGCAGTATTTT
J gene: TRBJ1-5; clone size: few; V gene: TRBV20-1; D gene: TRBD1; CDR3 protein: CSAPQGGPNQPQHF; CDR3 DNA: TGCAGTGCCCCTCAGGGGGGGCCCAATCAGCCCCAGCATTTT
J gene: TRBJ2-1; clone size: .; V gene: TRBV27; D gene: .; CDR3 protein: CASSIDRSYNEQFF; CDR3 DNA: TGTGCCAGCAGTATCGATCGGTCCTACAATGAGCAGTTCTTC
J gene: TRBJ2-7; clone size: .; V gene: TRBV21-1; D gene: .; CDR3 protein: CASSKSCYGWGQGPYEQYF; CDR3 DNA: TGTGCCAGCAGCAAAAGTTGTTACGGATGGGGACAGGGTCCCTACGAGCAGTACTTC
J gene: TRBJ1-6; clone size: many; V gene: TRBV10-3; D gene: TRBD1; CDR3 protein: CAISGGTENSPLHF; CDR3 DNA: TGTGCCATCAGTGGGGGGACAGAGAATTCACCCCTCCACTTT
J gene: TRBJ2-1; clone size: .; V gene: TRBV4-3; D gene: .; CDR3 protein: CASSPRVQVYNEQFF; CDR3 DNA: TGCGCCAGCAGCCCGAGGGTACAGGTTTACAATGAGCAGTTCTTC
J gene: TRBJ1-4; clone size: .; V gene: TRBV4-2; D gene: .; CDR3 protein: CASSQDPGANEKLFF; CDR3 DNA: TGTGCCAGCAGCCAAGATCCTGGCGCTAATGAAAAACTGTTTTTT
J gene: TRBJ1-6; clone size: few; V gene: TRBV28; D gene: .; CDR3 protein: CASSSQIDSPLHF; CDR3 DNA: TGTGCCAGCAGTTCTCAAATAGATTCACCCCTCCACTTT
J gene: TRBJ2-5; clone size: .; V gene: TRBV5-8; D gene: TRBD2; CDR3 protein: CASSSKLAYQETQYF; CDR3 DNA: TGTGCCAGCAGCTCAAAACTAGCGTACCAAGAGACCCAGTACTTC
J gene: TRBJ2-7; clone size: .; V gene: TRBV3-1; D gene: .; CDR3 protein: CASSQELGGTYEQYF; CDR3 DNA: TGTGCCAGCAGCCAAGAATTGGGCGGGACCTACGAGCAGTACTTC
J gene: TRBJ2-1; clone size: many; V gene: TRBV7-2; D gene: .; CDR3 protein: CASSLGVGNNEQFF; CDR3 DNA: TGTGCCAGCAGCTTAGGAGTAGGGAACAATGAGCAGTTCTTC
J gene: TRBJ2-2; clone size: .; V gene: TRBV9; D gene: TRBD2; CDR3 protein: CASSGSGRAFSGELFF; CDR3 DNA: TGTGCCAGCAGCGGGAGCGGGAGGGCTTTCTCCGGGGAGCTGTTTTTT
J gene: TRBJ2-7; clone size: few; V gene: TRBV28; D gene: .; CDR3 protein: CASSPLLSGTHHYEQYF; CDR3 DNA: TGTGCCAGCAGTCCATTACTGTCCGGGACTCACCACTACGAGCAGTACTTC
J gene: TRBJ2-7; clone size: few; V gene: TRBV10-2; D gene: TRBD2; CDR3 protein: CASSESRGGSYEQYF; CDR3 DNA: TGCGCCAGCAGTGAGTCGCGCGGGGGTTCCTACGAGCAGTACTTC
J gene: TRBJ1-4; clone size: .; V gene: TRBV9; D gene: TRBD1; CDR3 protein: CASSTGGQEKLFF; CDR3 DNA: TGTGCCAGCAGCACAGGGGGACAGGAAAAACTGTTTTTT
J gene: TRBJ2-3; clone size: few; V gene: TRBV4-3; D gene: TRBD2; CDR3 protein: CASSQGGGSKDTQYF; CDR3 DNA: TGCGCCAGCAGCCAAGGGGGGGGGTCAAAAGATACGCAGTATTTT
J gene: TRBJ1-6; clone size: many; V gene: TRBV5-1; D gene: .; CDR3 protein: CASSLAGGTLHF; CDR3 DNA: TGCGCCAGCAGCTTGGCCGGGGGGACCCTCCACTTT
J gene: TRBJ1-1; clone size: .; V gene: TRBV29-1; D gene: TRBD1; CDR3 protein: CSVDQGGYTEAFF; CDR3 DNA: TGCAGCGTTGACCAGGGGGGGTACACTGAAGCTTTCTTT
J gene: TRBJ2-5; clone size: few; V gene: TRBV9; D gene: TRBD1; CDR3 protein: CASSGTGDPRPQYF; CDR3 DNA: TGTGCCAGCAGCGGGACAGGGGACCCTCGGCCCCAGTACTTC
J gene: TRBJ2-1; clone size: .; V gene: TRBV7-2; D gene: TRBD2; CDR3 protein: CASTLTSGSYNEQCF; CDR3 DNA: TGTGCCAGCACCTTGACTAGCGGGTCCTACAATGAGCAGTGCTTC
J gene: TRBJ2-1; clone size: .; V gene: TRBV20-1; D gene: TRBD1; CDR3 protein: CSAEWDRAGNEQFF; CDR3 DNA: TGCAGTGCGGAGTGGGACAGGGCTGGAAATGAGCAGTTCTTC
J gene: TRBJ2-7; clone size: few; V gene: TRBV10-3; D gene: TRBD1; CDR3 protein: CAISRDRGPYEQYF; CDR3 DNA: TGTGCCATTTCGAGGGACAGGGGCCCCTACGAGCAGTACTTC
J gene: TRBJ2-2; clone size: few; V gene: TRBV7-2; D gene: .; CDR3 protein: CASSLDFNRNTGELFF; CDR3 DNA: TGTGCCAGCAGCTTAGATTTCAACAGGAACACCGGGGAGCTGTTTTTT
J gene: TRBJ2-2; clone size: few; V gene: TRBV11-3; D gene: TRBD2; CDR3 protein: CASSPRGENTGELFF; CDR3 DNA: TGTGCCAGCAGCCCACGGGGGGAGAACACCGGGGAGCTGTTTTTT
J gene: TRBJ2-3; clone size: few; V gene: TRBV20-1; D gene: .; CDR3 protein: CSAQVGTTSTDTQYF; CDR3 DNA: TGCAGTGCCCAAGTTGGGACAACTAGCACAGATACGCAGTATTTT
J gene: TRBJ2-7; clone size: .; V gene: TRBV7-9; D gene: .; CDR3 protein: CASSLPLHPPYEQYF; CDR3 DNA: TGTGCCAGCAGCTTACCTCTGCACCCCCCCTACGAGCAGTACTTC
J gene: TRBJ2-7; clone size: few; V gene: TRBV28; D gene: .; CDR3 protein: CASSFLIYEQYF; CDR3 DNA: TGTGCCAGCAGTTTTCTGATCTACGAGCAGTACTTC
J gene: TRBJ2-1; clone size: few; V gene: TRBV29-1; D gene: .; CDR3 protein: CSVEKQGWGMDEQFF; CDR3 DNA: TGCAGCGTTGAAAAGCAGGGGTGGGGGATGGATGAGCAGTTCTTC
J gene: TRBJ2-2; clone size: .; V gene: TRBV7-2; D gene: .; CDR3 protein: CASSLVSEELFF; CDR3 DNA: TGTGCCAGCAGCTTAGTCTCTGAGGAGCTGTTTTTT
J gene: TRBJ1-6; clone size: .; V gene: TRBV4-1; D gene: .; CDR3 protein: CASSQGEVGNSPLHF; CDR3 DNA: TGCGCCAGCAGCCAGGGGGAAGTGGGAAATTCACCCCTCCACTTT
J gene: TRBJ2-1; clone size: .; V gene: TRBV12-3/TRBV12-4; D gene: .; CDR3 protein: CASSPPTAITYNEQFF; CDR3 DNA: TGTGCCAGCAGCCCGCCCACAGCGATAACCTACAATGAGCAGTTCTTC
J gene: TRBJ2-7; clone size: .; V gene: TRBV29-1; D gene: .; CDR3 protein: CSVEGAEGSYEQYF; CDR3 DNA: TGCAGCGTTGAAGGGGCAGAAGGGTCCTACGAGCAGTACTTC
J gene: TRBJ2-1; clone size: .; V gene: TRBV20-1; D gene: .; CDR3 protein: CSASFSAFNEQFF; CDR3 DNA: TGCAGTGCCAGTTTCTCAGCCTTCAATGAGCAGTTCTTC
J gene: TRBJ2-1; clone size: few; V gene: TRBV29-1; D gene: TRBD2; CDR3 protein: CSVGYRLAGNNEQFF; CDR3 DNA: TGCAGCGTGGGGTACCGACTAGCGGGGAACAATGAGCAGTTCTTC
J gene: TRBJ2-3; clone size: many; V gene: TRBV6-1; D gene: .; CDR3 protein: CASSRSGDTDTQYF; CDR3 DNA: TGTGCCAGCAGTCGTAGCGGTGACACAGATACGCAGTATTTT
J gene: TRBJ1-1; clone size: .; V gene: TRBV5-1; D gene: .; CDR3 protein: CASSIGVGTEAFF; CDR3 DNA: TGCGCCAGCAGCATCGGGGTGGGGACTGAAGCTTTCTTT
J gene: TRBJ1-6; clone size: .; V gene: TRBV6-2/TRBV6-3; D gene: TRBD1; CDR3 protein: CASSYTGGNSPLHF; CDR3 DNA: TGTGCCAGCAGTTACACAGGGGGAAATTCACCCCTCCACTTT
J gene: TRBJ2-1; clone size: .; V gene: TRBV3-1; D gene: TRBD1; CDR3 protein: CASSQDTGGPPMNEQFF; CDR3 DNA: TGTGCCAGCAGCCAAGATACAGGGGGTCCCCCTATGAATGAGCAGTTCTTC
J gene: TRBJ1-1; clone size: .; V gene: TRBV29-1; D gene: .; CDR3 protein: CSVVGPALNTEAFF; CDR3 DNA: TGCAGCGTTGTGGGGCCAGCTTTGAACACTGAAGCTTTCTTT
J gene: TRBJ1-6; clone size: .; V gene: TRBV28; D gene: TRBD1; CDR3 protein: CASRVGAGGLPLHF; CDR3 DNA: TGTGCCAGCAGGGTGGGGGCAGGGGGCCTACCCCTCCACTTT
J gene: TRBJ1-2; clone size: .; V gene: TRBV12-3/TRBV12-4; D gene: .; CDR3 protein: CASRGTGRENGYTF; CDR3 DNA: TGTGCCAGCAGGGGAACGGGACGGGAAAATGGCTACACCTTC
J gene: TRBJ1-1; clone size: many; V gene: TRBV4-3; D gene: .; CDR3 protein: CASSSSGEVGTEAFF; CDR3 DNA: TGCGCCAGCAGCTCCTCAGGGGAGGTCGGCACTGAAGCTTTCTTT
J gene: TRBJ1-4; clone size: few; V gene: TRBV12-3/TRBV12-4; D gene: TRBD1; CDR3 protein: CASSPTGSNEKLFF; CDR3 DNA: TGTGCCAGCAGTCCGACAGGGAGTAATGAAAAACTGTTTTTT
J gene: TRBJ2-3; clone size: few; V gene: TRBV6-2/TRBV6-3; D gene: TRBD2; CDR3 protein: CASSPGDYTAQYF; CDR3 DNA: TGTGCCAGCAGTCCTGGGGACTATACAGCGCAGTATTTT
J gene: TRBJ2-7; clone size: many; V gene: TRBV28; D gene: TRBD1; CDR3 protein: CASKGRTGFNEQYF; CDR3 DNA: TGTGCCAGCAAAGGAAGGACAGGGTTCAACGAGCAGTACTTC
J gene: TRBJ1-1; clone size: few; V gene: TRBV7-2; D gene: .; CDR3 protein: CASSLPPDEAFF; CDR3 DNA: TGTGCCAGCAGCTTACCCCCCGATGAAGCTTTCTTT
J gene: TRBJ1-5; clone size: .; V gene: TRBV5-1; D gene: .; CDR3 protein: CASSLDGPNQPQHF; CDR3 DNA: TGCGCCAGCAGCTTGGATGGCCCCAATCAGCCCCAGCATTTT